Below, one TCR beta chain is given with its context. Its cognate antigen is unknown. 5'RACE template switching added a universal primer site and UMIs to TCR cDNA. TCRdb itself ran the 5' RACE reads through MiXCR, one entry per CDR3 protein. This sample carries more than 300,000 distinct CDR3 sequences, around 4.5% of them seen once, and the ten largest clones take 15% to 20%. The germline V gene encodes CDR1 SGHTA and CDR2 FQGNSA. V shed 2 bases and J 1 base; nucleotides not matched to a gene: 8. CDR3 size: 16 residues. This record belongs to a study of T cells after yellow fever vaccination. Background on the study: Preparation of the low-cell-number fractions used SMART-Seq v4 Ultra Low Input.

General study points: Few clonotypes appeared in both CD4 and CD8 compartments. Post-booster samples contained most primary-vaccination clones (about 96% CD4, about 85% CD8).

This chain uses TRBV7-2 with TRBJ2-7; 7 nucleotides align to TRBD1. This specimen was PBMCs, taken 15 days after the yellow fever booster vaccination. The source is a man between 18 and 35 years old who received the YFV17D yellow fever vaccine. The CDR3 DNA reads as TGTGCCAGCAGCTTACCGGGACAGTCCATTTCCTACGAGCAGTACTTC. This sequence encodes CASSLPGQSISYEQYF. Based on the CDR3 plus reference TRBV7-2 and TRBJ2-7, the full variable domain is GAGVSQSPSNKVTEKGKDVELRCDPISGHTALYWYRQSLGQGLEFLIYFQGNSAPDKSGLPSDRFSAERTGGSVSTLTIQRTQQEDSAVYLCASSLPGQSISYEQYFGPGTRLTVT.